One T cell receptor (beta chain) is described in this entry. This entry belongs to a study of technical replicates of blood from several donors. The germline CDR1 and CDR2 sequences are SGHTA and FQGTGA. The CDR3 has 15 residues. V lost 2 bases, J lost 2 bases, and 7 bases lay in between. The assay was immunoSEQ multiplex PCR, and TCRdb's table has in-frame clones only and misses some. The data show 60,000 to 70,000 clones, about 86% seen once. This TCR came from a human donor in good health. Some clones in this sample may be carry-over from other donors' samples. Sequencing was performed on PBMCs. The V call is TRBV7-3, the J call TRBJ2-6, with a weak D call TRBD2 (5 bases). CDR3 loop: CASSLAGTGANVLTF. The CDR3 nucleotides read TGTGCCAGCAGCTTAGCCGGGACTGGGGCCAACGTCCTGACTTTC.